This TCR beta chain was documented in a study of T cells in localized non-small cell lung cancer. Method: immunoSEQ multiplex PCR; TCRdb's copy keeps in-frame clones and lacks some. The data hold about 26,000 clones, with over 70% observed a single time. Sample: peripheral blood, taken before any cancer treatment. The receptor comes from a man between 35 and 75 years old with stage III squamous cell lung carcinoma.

CDR3 nucleotide sequence: TGTGCCAGCAGAACAGGTGCTGGAAACACCATATATTTT. This codes for CASRTGAGNTIYF. The chain combines TRBV6-1 with TRBJ1-3; D might be TRBD1 (5 bases). V gave up 6 bases and J gave up 2 bases, with 8 bases separating them. The CDR3 extends over 13 amino acids. Germline V gives CDR1 MNHNS, CDR2 SASEGT.